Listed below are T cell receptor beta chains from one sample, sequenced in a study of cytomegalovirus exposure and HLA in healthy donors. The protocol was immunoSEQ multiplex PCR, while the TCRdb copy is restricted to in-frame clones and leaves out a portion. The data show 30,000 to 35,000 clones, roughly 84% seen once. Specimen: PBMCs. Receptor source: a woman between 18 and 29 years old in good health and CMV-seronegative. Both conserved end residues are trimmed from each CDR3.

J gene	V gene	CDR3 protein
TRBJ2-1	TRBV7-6	ASSLVGGPDEQF
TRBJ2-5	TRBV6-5	ASSSGTGVGEQY
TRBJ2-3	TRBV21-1	ASSKRGRASTDTQY
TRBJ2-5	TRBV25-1	ASSPLVVTETQY
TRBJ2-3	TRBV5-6	ASSPLSLAGVGSTQY
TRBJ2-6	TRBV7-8	ASSFANVLT
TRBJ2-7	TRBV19	ASSYWQGHYEQY
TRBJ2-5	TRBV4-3	ASSQEWDRGVGETQY
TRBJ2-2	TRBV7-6	ASSRSPVTGELF
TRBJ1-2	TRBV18	ASSSENNSPNYGYT
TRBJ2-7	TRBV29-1	SVQHGTSGPYEQY
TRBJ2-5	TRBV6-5	ASTLYSDRGETQY
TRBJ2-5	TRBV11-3	ASSLAWTEQETQY
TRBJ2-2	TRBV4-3	ASSQDYNGAGGTITGELF
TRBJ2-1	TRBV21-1	ARDSPGTGLGDEQF
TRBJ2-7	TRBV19	ASSVSGQGTTKWEQY
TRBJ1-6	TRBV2	ASSEADRSDSPLN
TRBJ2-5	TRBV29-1	SVDRGRETQY
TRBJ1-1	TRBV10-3	AGRQELNTEAF
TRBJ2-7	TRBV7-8	ACTRRTSGRAWSYEQY
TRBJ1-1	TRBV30	AWSVAGGYTEAF